Below, 4 T cell receptor beta chains from the same sample are listed, as sequenced in a study of cytomegalovirus exposure and HLA in healthy donors. PCR primers comprised 60 Vbeta and 13 Jbeta primers. The protocol was immunoSEQ multiplex PCR, while the TCRdb copy is restricted to in-frame clones and leaves out a portion. The table shows fewer than 110,000 clones, with 60% to 75% occurring only once. Sequences were obtained from PBMCs. The receptor source for this set is a man younger than 45 in good health and CMV-seronegative.

This clone was detected only a few times. V is TRBV5-5 and J is TRBJ1-5, with TRBD1 identical over 8 bases. The V and J ends lost 4 bases and 5 bases, in that order; junction bases with no gene match: 2. The germline gives CDR1 SGHKS, CDR2 YYEKEE (reference sequence). The length of the CDR3 is 13 residues. The CDR3 region is CASSTDRDQPQHF. CDR3 nucleotide sequence: TGTGCCAGCAGCACGGACAGGGATCAGCCCCAGCATTTT. The complete variable domain, with remaining parts taken from reference TRBV5-5 and TRBJ1-5, reads DAGVTQSPTHLIKTRGQQVTLRCSPISGHKSVSWYQQVLGQGPQFIFQYYEKEERGRGNFPDRFSARQFPNYSSELNVNALLLGDSALYLCASSTDRDQPQHFGDGTRLSIL.

The V call is TRBV5-1, the J call TRBJ2-7; 7 bases align to TRBD1. Germline-derived CDR1 and CDR2 are SGHRS and YFSETQ. The J segment lost 6 bases and the V segment lost 0 bases, leaving 12 bases of the junction unmatched. The CDR3 spans 16 residues. CDR3: CASSLDNTGTAREQYF. As DNA, the CDR3 is TGCGCCAGCAGCTTGGATAACACCGGGACAGCACGCGAGCAGTACTTC.

This clone was seen just once. The rearrangement uses TRBV15 and TRBJ1-1, with D tentatively TRBD1 (6 bases). The CDR3 contains 16 residues. Germline V gene sequence: CDR1 LNHNV, CDR2 YYDKDF (reference sequence). V was pared by 4 bases and J by 0 bases, with 15 bases between. The CDR3 is CATSKETGNMNTEAFF. For the CDR3, the DNA is TGTGCCACCAGCAAAGAGACAGGCAATATGAACACTGAAGCTTTCTTT.

V usage is TRBV30 and J usage is TRBJ1-5, with a possible D match to TRBD1 (6 bases). Trimming pared 1 base from V and 7 bases from J, leaving 11 bases between. This CDR3 spans 13 amino acids. Germline V gene lookup returns CDR1 GTSNPN and CDR2 SVGIG (reference sequence). CDR3 protein: CAWSAGAMQPQHF. The CDR3 region has the DNA TGTGCCTGGAGTGCAGGGGCGATGCAGCCCCAGCATTTT.